The 17 T cell receptor beta chains below come from one sample, sequenced in a study of T cell repertoires in cytomegalovirus infection. TCRdb ran MiXCR on the reads and lists one entry per CDR3 protein. The repertoire holds some 350,000 distinct CDR3 sequences, roughly 34% seen once, with approximately 13% in the top ten. Their specific antigens are unknown. The sample consisted of cultured PBMCs, taken from culture after CMV antigen stimulation. These receptors were collected from a human donor in good health (CMV status not recorded). Some clones in this sample may be carry-over from other donors' samples.

The V and J genes are TRBV12-3 or TRBV12-4 and TRBJ2-7, with D possibly being TRBD2 (7 bases). Deletions cut 6 bases from V and 3 bases from J, with 12 bases between. This CDR3 is built from 13 residues. The CDR3: CASSLGGHYEQYF. DNA of the CDR3: TGTGCCAGCAGCTTGGGGGGGCACTACGAGCAGTACTTC.

This clonotype was seen only a few times. The V gene is TRBV27, the J gene TRBJ2-7, with a tentative D call TRBD2 (5 bases). V was shortened by 6 bases and J by 4 bases, with 19 bases between the two germline ends. This CDR3 is 15 amino acids long. Germline V gives CDR1 MNHEY, CDR2 SMNVEV (reference sequence). CDR3 sequence (DNA): TGTGCCAGCAGCCTTTCCCCCGGACTGCCTTACGAGCAGTACGTC. This translates into CASSLSPGLPYEQYV.

This clonotype is a singleton in its sample. The J gene is TRBJ2-5, the V gene TRBV2, with D tentatively TRBD1 (5 bases). V gave up 10 bases and J gave up 2 bases, with 23 bases separating them. Looked up from germline, CDR1 is SNHLY and CDR2 is FYNNEI. The CDR3 covers 16 residues. CDR3: CATKGQYSPAQETQYF. CDR3 coding DNA: TGTGCCACCAAGGGGCAATACTCCCCGGCACAAGAGACCCAGTACTTC.

V is TRBV20-1 and J is TRBJ2-5, with TRBD1 matching over 9 bases. This CDR3 is built from 16 residues. V was clipped by 6 bases and J by 0 bases; unmatched bases: 11. Per the germline V gene, CDR1 is DFQATT and CDR2 is SNEGSKA (reference sequence). CDR3 nucleotides: TGCAGTGCCACAGGGGGCCGAAACCGCAACCAAGAGACCCAGTACTTC. Amino acids: CSATGGRNRNQETQYF.

This clonotype occurred a few times. The gene calls are TRBV5-1 and TRBJ2-3; 14 bases align to TRBD2. Germline loops: CDR1 SGHRS, CDR2 YFSETQ. V lost 0 bases and J lost 14; bases outside the gene matches: 8. This CDR3 region has 15 residues. The CDR3 here is CASSLDLTSGRAGYF. The DNA for the CDR3 is TGCGCCAGCAGCTTGGATCTGACTAGCGGGAGGGCAGGGTATTTT.

This clonotype was seen ten or more times. The chain links TRBV12-3 or TRBV12-4 to TRBJ2-6; D remains unclear. This CDR3 is built from 19 residues. V was shortened by 5 bases and J by 0 bases, with 20 bases between the two germline ends. CDR3 amino acids: CASSARRLHFNSGANVLTF. CDR3 DNA: TGTGCCAGCAGTGCCCGGCGGCTCCACTTCAACTCTGGGGCCAACGTCCTGACTTTC.

V gene TRBV3-1 combines with J gene TRBJ1-1; D is unclear. This CDR3 region has 16 residues. V lost 0 bases and J 6 bases, leaving 17 bases between the germline ends. CDR1 is LGHDT, CDR2 YNNKEL, per germline (reference sequence). As DNA, the CDR3 is TGTGCCAGCAGCCAAGATAAAACGGGAAGGAGCGCTGAAGCTTTCTTT. The encoded protein is CASSQDKTGRSAEAFF.

Note on this clonotype: Here the CDR3 omits its conserved ending phenylalanine or tryptophan, so a read error is the likely source. The limits of the CDR3 on the DNA are not certain, so only TCRdb's listed CDR3 is given. The genes are TRBV2 and TRBJ2-7; TRBD2, as called in the table, went unchecked against the DNA. With termini counted, the CDR3 has 15 amino acids. The germline V gene encodes CDR1 SNHLY and CDR2 FYNNEI. The CDR3 is CASRAAPGLAGGPFY.

This clonotype was counted ten times or more. The chain links TRBV28 to TRBJ2-7; 9 nucleotides match TRBD2. Unmatched junction bases numbered 8, after V lost 3 bases and J lost 5 bases. The CDR3 runs 15 residues. Germline assignment: CDR1 MDHEN and CDR2 SYDVKM. The CDR3 sequence is CASSFSSAGGNEQYV. CDR3 coding DNA: TGTGCCAGCAGTTTCAGTTCGGCGGGAGGGAACGAGCAGTACGTC.

CDR3 coding DNA: TGTGCCAGCAGCCTCCCGGGAGGGCTAGCGGGAGTAGACGAGCAGTACTTC. Translation: CASSLPGGLAGVDEQYF. V is TRBV7-9 and J is TRBJ2-7, with 10 bases aligning to TRBD2. This CDR3 contains 17 residues. The germline V gene encodes CDR1 SEHNR and CDR2 FQNEAQ (reference sequence). V was pared by 5 bases and J by 5 bases, with 15 bases of the junction left unmatched.

This clonotype occurred once. The chain links TRBV5-1 to TRBJ2-1; tentatively, D is TRBD2 (6 bases). The CDR3 has 16 amino acids. Germline CDR1 and CDR2: SGHRS and YFSETQ. Trimming removed 6 bases from V and 0 bases from J, with 16 bases in between. CDR3 loop: CASKVGGPSSYNEQFF. In nucleotides, the CDR3 is TGCGCCAGCAAGGTCGGGGGTCCAAGCTCCTACAATGAGCAGTTCTTC. Complete variable domain (other parts from reference TRBV5-1 and TRBJ2-1): KAGVTQTPRYLIKTRGQQVTLSCSPISGHRSVSWYQQTPGQGLQFLFEYFSETQRNKGNFPGRFSGRQFSNSRSEMNVSTLELGDSALYLCASKVGGPSSYNEQFFGPGTRLTVL.

With regard to this clonotype: A read error may produce the germline difference seen at one junction end. The chain joins TRBV7-2 to TRBJ2-7; 13 bases line up with TRBD2. The CDR3 is 15 amino acids. Germline assignment: CDR1 SGHTA and CDR2 FQGNSA. The CDR3 nucleotides read TGTGCCAGCAGCGGGACTAGCGGGACCTCCTACGCGCAGTACTTC. Translation: CASSGTSGTSYAQYF.

The chain couples TRBV28 to TRBJ1-4; D is ambiguous. Germline values: CDR1 MDHEN, CDR2 SYDVKM. V lost 5 bases and J lost 10, with 11 bases in between. This CDR3 is 12 amino acids long. The CDR3, as DNA: TGTGCCAGCAGTCCACCGAACAGAAAACTGTTTTTT. Protein product: CASSPPNRKLFF. Filled out from reference TRBV28 and TRBJ1-4, the complete variable domain reads DVKVTQSSRYLVKRTGEKVFLECVQDMDHENMFWYRQDPGLGLRLIYFSYDVKMKEKGDIPEGYSVSREKKERFSLILESASTNQTSMYLCASSPPNRKLFFGSGTQLSVL.

This clonotype was seen only a few times. The chain joins TRBV14 to TRBJ1-6; maybe TRBD1 (6 bases). V dropped 4 bases and J dropped 10 bases, with 14 bases sitting between them. Germline lookup yields CDR1 SGHDN and CDR2 FVKESK. The CDR3 has 14 residues. The CDR3, as DNA: TGTGCCAGCAGCCGAAGGGCAGGGGACTCACCCCTCCACTTT. The encoded protein is CASSRRAGDSPLHF.

The table lists this clonotype with many counts. J is TRBJ2-7 and V is TRBV7-2; tentative D call: TRBD1 (5 bases). The CDR3 loop spans 14 amino acids. V was clipped by 2 bases and J by 1 base, with 9 bases between them. The V gene's germline CDR1 is SGHTA and CDR2 FQGNSA. This chain's CDR3 is CASSLLQGSYEQYV. The CDR3 bases are TGTGCCAGCAGCTTATTGCAGGGTTCCTACGAGCAGTACGTC.

This clonotype was picked up a small number of times. The chain links TRBV19 to TRBJ1-5; D ambiguous. The V gene's germline CDR1 is LNHDA and CDR2 SQIVND (reference sequence). With 3 bases removed from V and 0 bases from J, the gap between germline ends came to 9 bases. The CDR3 is 15 residues long. CDR3 sequence (DNA): TGTGCCAGTAGTATTGAAAAACATAGCAATCAGCCCCAGCATTTT. Translated, it gives CASSIEKHSNQPQHF. The full variable domain, its missing parts supplied by reference TRBV19 and TRBJ1-5, is DGGITQSPKYLFRKEGQNVTLSCEQNLNHDAMYWYRQDPGQGLRLIYYSQIVNDFQKGDIAEGYSVSREKKESFPLTVTSAQKNPTAFYLCASSIEKHSNQPQHFGDGTRLSIL.

The chain combines TRBV7-9 with TRBJ2-7, with a tentative D call TRBD1 (6 bases). The CDR3 runs to 16 residues. CDR1 is SEHNR and CDR2 is FQNEAQ in the germline V gene (reference sequence). Trimming took 5 bases from V and 1 from J, leaving 18 bases between them. CDR3 in amino acids: CASSPGVLRGSYEQYV. The CDR3 DNA reads TGTGCCAGCAGCCCAGGGGTCTTAAGAGGATCCTACGAGCAGTACGTC.